This TCR beta chain is from a study of shared clonotypes between healthy human individuals. Study-level background: Per donor, three plates held CD4 naive cells, three held CD4 memory, two held CD8 naive and one held CD8 memory.

Trimming took 2 bases from V and 3 from J; bases not matched to a gene: 3. The CDR3 runs 14 residues. Germline lookup yields CDR1 SGHRS and CDR2 YFSETQ. Findings of the study overall: The genetic and exposure-history diversity represented was limited by few donors.

This clone is a singleton in its sample. No antigen is known for it. At deep level, the assay was performed. Measured with immunoSEQ multiplex PCR; TCRdb has only the in-frame clones, and not every one. The sample has under 1,100,000 clones, around 78% seen once. This TCR derives from a young man in good health. Some clones in this sample may be carry-over from other donors' samples. This sequence joins TRBV5-1 and TRBJ1-1; TRBD1 matches 8 bases. The material sequenced was memory CD4+ T cells from PBMCs. Regarding subset: CD45RA-negative fraction. The CDR3 nucleotides read TGCGCCAGCAGCTTCCCGGACAGGGACACTGAAGCTTTCTTT. It is translated as CASSFPDRDTEAFF.